Below are 7 T cell receptor beta chains sequenced from a single sample in a study of blood T cell repertoires in COVID-19. Repertoires were generated with immunoSEQ multiplex PCR, while TCRdb's copy carries only in-frame clones and drops some. The data show about 200,000 clones, 70% to 90% seen once. The sample was peripheral blood. The origin of the receptors is a man in his sixties with COVID-19, enrolled during active disease.

The J gene is TRBJ1-2, the V gene TRBV10-3; TRBD1 agrees at 9 bases. The CDR3 contains 17 residues. Germline V gene data show CDR1 as ENHRY and CDR2 as SYGVKD. J lost 6 bases, V lost 6 bases, and 17 bases had no gene match. The CDR3 bases are TGTGCCATCAGCCCAAGAGTGGCGGGACAGGGAGTAGATGGCTACACCTTC. Translated, it gives CAISPRVAGQGVDGYTF.

For this clone: At one end the junction does not follow the germline gene, possibly because of a read error. The chain's CDR3 is CASSQARRTFMF. The CDR3 DNA follows: TGTGCCAGCAGCCAAGCGCGCAGGACTTTCATGTTT. The chain couples TRBV14 to TRBJ1-1; D is undetermined. CDR3 size: 12 residues. Germline lookup yields CDR1 SGHDN and CDR2 FVKESK.

This chain joins TRBV10-3 and TRBJ2-3; maybe TRBD2 (6 bases). The germline gives CDR1 ENHRY, CDR2 SYGVKD. This CDR3 has 15 residues. Trimming shortened V by 0 bases and J by 4 bases, and 11 bases separated the two germline ends. The CDR3 bases are TGTGCCATCAGTGAGTCGGAGGGGAACGCAGATACGCAGTATTTT. Protein product: CAISESEGNADTQYF.

CDR3 in DNA: TGCAGTGCTAGTGACCGGGTCCTATATACCTATGGCTACACCTTC. Translation: CSASDRVLYTYGYTF. The chain links TRBV20-1 to TRBJ1-2; no reliable D call. The germline V gene has CDR1 DFQATT and CDR2 SNEGSKA (reference sequence). The CDR3 extends over 15 amino acids. Between the trimmed V and J ends, which lost 3 bases and 4 bases, there was a span of 18 bases.

In this sample, this clone turned up once. The rearrangement joins TRBV5-1 to TRBJ1-1, with 7 bases fitting TRBD1. Germline loops: CDR1 SGHRS, CDR2 YFSETQ. The CDR3 has 13 amino acids. V shed 0 bases and J 9 bases; nucleotides not matched to a gene: 5. Here the CDR3 DNA reads TGCGCCAGCAGCTTGGGAGGACAGGCGAAAGCTTTCTTT. Amino acids: CASSLGGQAKAFF.

This chain links TRBV10-1 with TRBJ2-1; TRBD1 matches at 7 bases. Germline assignment: CDR1 WNHNN and CDR2 SYGVQD (reference sequence). After removal of 4 bases from V and 4 bases from J, the junction contained 19 bases not matched to a gene. The CDR3 is made up of 19 amino acids. The CDR3: CASSGWERTGTEFYNEQFF. Here the CDR3 DNA reads TGCGCCAGCAGTGGTTGGGAACGAACCGGGACAGAGTTTTACAATGAGCAGTTCTTC.

The chain is built from TRBV5-1 and TRBJ2-6, with no clear D. The CDR3 totals 14 residues. Looked up from germline, CDR1 is SGHRS and CDR2 is YFSETQ. V lost 1 base to trimming and J lost 0 bases, with 2 bases between them. The CDR3 region is CASSLLSGANVLTF. The CDR3 nucleotides are TGCGCCAGCAGCTTGCTCTCTGGGGCCAACGTCCTGACTTTC.